The rows below give T cell receptor beta chains drawn from one sample of a study of vaccination effects on CD4 cells after COVID-19. Their recognized antigens are unknown. Produced via immunoSEQ multiplex PCR; TCRdb's table is partial and in-frame only. The data hold around 46,000 clones, with approximately 81% observed a single time. The sample in question was CD4+ T cells from PBMCs cultured with a peptide pool, obtained before COVID-19 vaccination. The receptors here all came from a human donor who had a prior SARS-CoV-2 infection. Both conserved end residues are part of each CDR3. The D gene is left open where the match is weak. Clone size appears in some rows only: once, few, many, or a class for an expanded clone.

cdr3_length d_call j_call clone_size v_call cdr3_nt cdr3_aa
13 - TRBJ1-2 few TRBV9 TGTGCCAGCAGCGTAGCCGCCGGCGGTTCCTACACCTTC CASSVAAGGSYTF
12 - TRBJ2-2 - TRBV11-3 TGTGCCAGCAGCGAATACACCGGGGAGCTGTTTTTT CASSEYTGELFF
17 - TRBJ1-1 - TRBV7-2 TGTGCCAGCAGCGCAGTCATTTTAAACGAAGGGGTCACTGAAGCTTTCTTT CASSAVILNEGVTEAFF
14 - TRBJ2-1 few TRBV7-9 TGTGCCAGCAGCTCCGCATTATGGGGGGATGAGCAGTTCTTC CASSSALWGDEQFF
15 TRBD1 TRBJ1-2 - TRBV6-6 TGTGCCAGCACCGACAGGGGAAAGAATGACTATGGCTACACCTTC CASTDRGKNDYGYTF
15 - TRBJ1-5 - TRBV27 TGTGCCAGCAGTTTCCGGGCCCAGAGCGATCAGCCCCAGCATTTT CASSFRAQSDQPQHF
15 - TRBJ1-5 - TRBV5-4 TGTGCCAGCAGCTCTACCAACAGGGCCAATCAGCCCCAGCATTTT CASSSTNRANQPQHF
15 - TRBJ2-2 few TRBV29-1 TGCAGCGTTAGACCCGGGACAAGGAACACCGGGGAGCTGTTTTTT CSVRPGTRNTGELFF
13 - TRBJ1-3 - TRBV11-2 TGTGCCAGCAGCACGAATTATGGAAACACCATATATTTT CASSTNYGNTIYF
15 TRBD1 TRBJ2-7 medium-sized TRBV4-1 TGCGCCAGCAGCCACGGGACAGGGGGCACCTACGAGCAGTACTTC CASSHGTGGTYEQYF
14 TRBD1 TRBJ2-7 - TRBV11-3 TGTGCCAGCAGCTCCGGGACAGGGGACTACGAGCAGTACTTC CASSSGTGDYEQYF
14 - TRBJ1-1 - TRBV7-3 TGTGCCAGCAGCTTAACAAGATTGACGGCTGAAGCTTTCTTT CASSLTRLTAEAFF
15 TRBD2 TRBJ2-1 - TRBV7-3 TGTGCCAGCAGCTTAACTAGCGGGAGATACAATGAGCAGTTCTTC CASSLTSGRYNEQFF
18 TRBD2 TRBJ2-3 - TRBV4-3 TGCGCCAGCAGCATAAGGTACTTAAGCGGGAGGGCCTTTGATACGCAGTATTTT CASSIRYLSGRAFDTQYF
16 TRBD1 TRBJ1-2 - TRBV7-2 TGTGCCAGCAGCGACTTTAATTACAGGGGGCTGTATGGCTACACCTTC CASSDFNYRGLYGYTF
13 - TRBJ1-2 - TRBV28 TGTGCCAGCAGATCGACAGCTAACTATGGCTACACCTTC CASRSTANYGYTF
14 - TRBJ1-6 - TRBV13 TGTGCCAGCAGCGCACTCAGGGGTTCTTCACCCCTCCACTTT CASSALRGSSPLHF